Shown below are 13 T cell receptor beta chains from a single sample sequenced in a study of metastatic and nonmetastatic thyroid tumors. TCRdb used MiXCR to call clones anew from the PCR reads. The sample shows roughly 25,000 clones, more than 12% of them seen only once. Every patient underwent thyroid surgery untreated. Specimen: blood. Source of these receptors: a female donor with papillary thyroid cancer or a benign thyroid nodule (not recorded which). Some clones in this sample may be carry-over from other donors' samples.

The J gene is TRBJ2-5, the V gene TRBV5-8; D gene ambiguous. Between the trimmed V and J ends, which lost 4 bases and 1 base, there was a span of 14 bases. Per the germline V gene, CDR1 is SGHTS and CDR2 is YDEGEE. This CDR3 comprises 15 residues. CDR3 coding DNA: TGTGCCAGCAGCCAAGTTTCGGGCTCCCAAGAGACCCAGTACTTC. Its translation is CASSQVSGSQETQYF.

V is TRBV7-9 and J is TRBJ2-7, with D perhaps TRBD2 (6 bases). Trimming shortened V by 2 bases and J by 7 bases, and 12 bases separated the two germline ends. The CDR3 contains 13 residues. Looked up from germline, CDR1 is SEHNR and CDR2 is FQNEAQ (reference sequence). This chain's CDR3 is CASSLLAGWEQYF. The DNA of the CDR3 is TGTGCCAGCAGCTTACTCGCGGGATGGGAGCAGTACTTC.

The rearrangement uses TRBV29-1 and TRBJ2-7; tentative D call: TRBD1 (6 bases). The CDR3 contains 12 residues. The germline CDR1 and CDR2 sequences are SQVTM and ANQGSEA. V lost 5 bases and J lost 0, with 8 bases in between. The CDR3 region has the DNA TGCAGCGTTTGGACAGTCTCCTACGAGCAGTACTTC. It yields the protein CSVWTVSYEQYF.

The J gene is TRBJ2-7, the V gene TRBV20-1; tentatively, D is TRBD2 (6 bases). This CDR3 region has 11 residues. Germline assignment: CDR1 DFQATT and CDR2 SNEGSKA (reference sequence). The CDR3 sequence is CRPREEGEQYF. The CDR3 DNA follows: TGCAGACCACGAGAGGAGGGCGAGCAGTACTTC.

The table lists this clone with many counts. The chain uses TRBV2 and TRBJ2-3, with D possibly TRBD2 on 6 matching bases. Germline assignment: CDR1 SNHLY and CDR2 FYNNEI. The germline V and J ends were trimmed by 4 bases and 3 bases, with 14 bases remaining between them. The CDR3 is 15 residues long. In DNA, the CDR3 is TGTGCCAGCAGTGGCCCGCGGGGTCGGACAGATACGCAGTATTTT. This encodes CASSGPRGRTDTQYF.

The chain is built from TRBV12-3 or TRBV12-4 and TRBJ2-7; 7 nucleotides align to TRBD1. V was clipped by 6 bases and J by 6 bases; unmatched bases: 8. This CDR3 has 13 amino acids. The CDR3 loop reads CASRGRQGGEQYF. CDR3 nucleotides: TGTGCCAGCAGGGGTCGACAGGGCGGCGAGCAGTACTTC.

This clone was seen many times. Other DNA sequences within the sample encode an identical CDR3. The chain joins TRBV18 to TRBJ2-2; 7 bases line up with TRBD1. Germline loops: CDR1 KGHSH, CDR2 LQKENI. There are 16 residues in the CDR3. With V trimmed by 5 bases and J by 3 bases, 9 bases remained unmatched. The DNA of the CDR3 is TGTGCCAGCTCAGCAAAGGGGGCGCCGGACACCGGGGAGCTGTTTTTT. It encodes CASSAKGAPDTGELFF.

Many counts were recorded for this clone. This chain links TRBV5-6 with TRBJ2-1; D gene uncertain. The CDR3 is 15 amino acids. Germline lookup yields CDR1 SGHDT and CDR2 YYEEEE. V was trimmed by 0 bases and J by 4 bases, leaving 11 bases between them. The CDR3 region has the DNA TGTGCCAGCAGCTTGGCCTTCATCGAATACAATGAGCAGTTCTTC. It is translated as CASSLAFIEYNEQFF. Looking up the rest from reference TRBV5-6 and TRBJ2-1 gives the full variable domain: DAGVTQSPTHLIKTRGQQVTLRCSPKSGHDTVSWYQQALGQGPQFIFQYYEEEERQRGNFPDRFSGHQFPNYSSELNVNALLLGDSALYLCASSLAFIEYNEQFFGPGTRLTVL.

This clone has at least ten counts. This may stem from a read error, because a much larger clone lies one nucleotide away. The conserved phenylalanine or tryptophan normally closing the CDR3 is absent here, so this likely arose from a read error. The CDR3 protein is CASSLNSPLHS. The CDR3 DNA sequence: TGTGCCAGCAGTCTTAATTCACCCCTCCACTCT. The chain recombines TRBV28 with TRBJ1-6; no definite D call. Germline V gene data show CDR1 as MDHEN and CDR2 as SYDVKM. This CDR3 has 11 residues. Trimming stripped 5 bases from V and 6 bases from J, with 2 bases between.

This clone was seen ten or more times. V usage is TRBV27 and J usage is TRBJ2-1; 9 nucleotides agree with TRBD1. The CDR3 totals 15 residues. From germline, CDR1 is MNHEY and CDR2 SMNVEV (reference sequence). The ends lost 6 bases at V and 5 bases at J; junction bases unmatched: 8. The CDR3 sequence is CASSTWGQGDNEQFF. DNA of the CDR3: TGTGCCAGCAGCACCTGGGGACAGGGTGACAATGAGCAGTTCTTC.

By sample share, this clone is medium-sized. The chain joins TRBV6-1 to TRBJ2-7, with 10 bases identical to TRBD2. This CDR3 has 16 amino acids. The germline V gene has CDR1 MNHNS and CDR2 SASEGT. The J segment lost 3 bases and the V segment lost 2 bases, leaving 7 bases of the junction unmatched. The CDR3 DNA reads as TGTGCCAGCAGTGAATTGGTCCTAGCGGGAGACTACGAGCAGTACTTC. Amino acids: CASSELVLAGDYEQYF.

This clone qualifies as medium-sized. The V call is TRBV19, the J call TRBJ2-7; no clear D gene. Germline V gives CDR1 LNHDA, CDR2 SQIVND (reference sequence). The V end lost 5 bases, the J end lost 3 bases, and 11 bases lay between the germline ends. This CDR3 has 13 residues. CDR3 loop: CASSLQTYYEQYF. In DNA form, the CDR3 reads TGTGCCAGTAGTTTGCAGACCTACTACGAGCAGTACTTC.

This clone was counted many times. The CDR3 sequence is CSARNRDGLGLQRYEQFF. CDR3 in DNA: TGCAGTGCTAGGAACCGGGACGGACTGGGACTCCAGAGGTATGAGCAGTTCTTC. This chain joins TRBV20-1 and TRBJ2-1; maybe TRBD2 (6 bases). The CDR3 runs to 18 residues. The V end was cut by 3 bases, the J end by 8 bases, with 29 bases between. CDR1 and CDR2 from the germline V gene are DFQATT and SNEGSKA (reference sequence).